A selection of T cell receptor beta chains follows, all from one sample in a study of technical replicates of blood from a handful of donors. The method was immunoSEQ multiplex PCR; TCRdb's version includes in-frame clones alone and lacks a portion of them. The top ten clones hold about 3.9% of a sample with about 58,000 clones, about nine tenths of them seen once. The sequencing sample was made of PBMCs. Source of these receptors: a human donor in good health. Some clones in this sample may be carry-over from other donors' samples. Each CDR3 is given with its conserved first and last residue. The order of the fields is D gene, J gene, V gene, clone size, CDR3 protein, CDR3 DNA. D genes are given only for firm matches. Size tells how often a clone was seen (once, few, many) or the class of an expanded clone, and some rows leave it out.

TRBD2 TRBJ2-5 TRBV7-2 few CASSLEPSGSGTQYF TGTGCCAGCAGCTTAGAGCCTAGCGGGAGTGGGACCCAGTACTTC
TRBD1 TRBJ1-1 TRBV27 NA CASSPHRDRATEAFF TGTGCCAGCAGTCCCCACCGGGACAGGGCCACTGAAGCTTTCTTT
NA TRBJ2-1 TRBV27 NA CASTHNGGARVNEQFF TGTGCCAGCACTCACAACGGCGGGGCTAGGGTCAATGAGCAGTTCTTC
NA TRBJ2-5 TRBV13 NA CASSVQGEWRETQYF TGTGCCAGCAGCGTACAGGGTGAGTGGCGAGAGACCCAGTACTTC
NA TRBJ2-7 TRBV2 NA CASRRTVSGGDEQYF TGTGCCAGCAGGAGAACAGTATCCGGTGGCGACGAGCAGTACTTC
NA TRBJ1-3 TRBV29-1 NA CSVIRDTSGNTIYF TGCAGCGTTATCCGGGACACCTCTGGAAACACCATATATTTT
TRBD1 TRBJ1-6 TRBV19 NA CASSRVRTGNSPLHF TGTGCCAGTAGTCGCGTCCGGACAGGGAACTCACCCCTCCACTTT
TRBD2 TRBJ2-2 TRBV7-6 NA CASSPGEGGELFF TGTGCCAGCAGCCCGGGGGAGGGCGGGGAGCTGTTTTTT
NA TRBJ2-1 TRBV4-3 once CASSQVRGFDGEQFF TGCGCCAGCAGCCAAGTTCGCGGGTTCGACGGTGAGCAGTTCTTC
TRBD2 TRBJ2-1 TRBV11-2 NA CASSLPRGGLSNEQFF TGTGCCAGCAGCTTACCACGGGGGGGGCTCAGCAATGAGCAGTTCTTC
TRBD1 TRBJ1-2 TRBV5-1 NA CASSIGTGGRGYTF TGCGCCAGCAGCATAGGGACAGGGGGCCGTGGCTACACCTTC
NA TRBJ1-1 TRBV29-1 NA CSVSILGATEAFF TGCAGCGTTAGCATACTGGGGGCGACTGAAGCTTTCTTT
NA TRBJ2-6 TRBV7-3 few CASSDRPRISGANVLTF TGTGCCAGCTCCGACAGGCCCCGAATCTCTGGGGCCAACGTCCTGACTTTC
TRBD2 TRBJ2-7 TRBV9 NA CASSVGGGGVPYEQYF TGTGCCAGCAGCGTAGGGGGCGGGGGTGTCCCCTACGAGCAGTACTTC
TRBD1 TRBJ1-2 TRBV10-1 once CAGDRGDGYTF TGCGCCGGTGACAGGGGGGATGGCTACACCTTC
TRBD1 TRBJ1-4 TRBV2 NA CASSGDRNHEKLFF TGTGCCAGCAGTGGGGACAGGAACCATGAAAAACTGTTTTTT
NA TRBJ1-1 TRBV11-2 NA CASSPRWEANTEAFF TGTGCCAGCAGCCCCCGCTGGGAGGCGAACACTGAAGCTTTCTTT
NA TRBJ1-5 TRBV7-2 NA CASSLGSRGGNQPQHF TGTGCCAGCAGCTTAGGGTCCAGGGGTGGCAATCAGCCCCAGCATTTT
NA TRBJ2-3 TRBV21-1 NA CASSKMGQHTDTQYF TGTGCCAGCAGCAAAATGGGACAGCACACAGATACGCAGTATTTT
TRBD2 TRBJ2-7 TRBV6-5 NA CASSPLAGGAYEQYF TGTGCCAGCAGTCCTCTAGCGGGGGGCGCCTACGAGCAGTACTTC
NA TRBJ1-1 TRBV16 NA CASSPNSKLGTEAFF TGTGCCAGCAGCCCGAATTCGAAACTTGGCACTGAAGCTTTCTTT
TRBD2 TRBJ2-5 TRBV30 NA CAWSVQSQAGEGTQYF TGTGCCTGGAGTGTACAGAGTCAGGCGGGAGAGGGGACCCAGTACTTC
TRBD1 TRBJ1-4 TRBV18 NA CASSPSGQPNEKLFF TGTGCCAGCTCACCTTCGGGACAGCCTAATGAAAAACTGTTTTTT
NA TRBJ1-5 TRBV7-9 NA CASSPDYSNQPQHF TGTGCCAGCAGCCCGGACTATAGCAATCAGCCCCAGCATTTT
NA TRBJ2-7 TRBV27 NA CASSPITLSDKGAYEQYF TGTGCCAGCAGTCCGATTACCCTCTCGGATAAAGGGGCCTACGAGCAGTACTTC
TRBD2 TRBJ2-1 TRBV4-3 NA CASSQLLAGAGNEQFF TGCGCCAGCAGCCAACTCCTAGCGGGAGCAGGGAATGAGCAGTTCTTC
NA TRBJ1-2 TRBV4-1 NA CASSQEPGAMGYTF TGCGCCAGCAGCCAAGAGCCAGGGGCCATGGGCTACACCTTC
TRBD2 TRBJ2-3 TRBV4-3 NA CASSPSGGDTQYF TGCGCCAGCAGCCCTAGCGGGGGGGATACGCAGTATTTT
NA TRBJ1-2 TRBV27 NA CASSLSGGITQYGYTF TGTGCCAGCAGTTTATCGGGGGGGATCACACAATATGGCTACACCTTC
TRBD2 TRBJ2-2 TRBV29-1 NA CSVNPGGGGELFF TGCAGCGTCAACCCGGGAGGTGGCGGGGAGCTGTTTTTT
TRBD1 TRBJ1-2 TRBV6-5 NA CASRPGTGANYGYTF TGTGCCAGCAGGCCCGGGACAGGGGCTAACTATGGCTACACCTTC
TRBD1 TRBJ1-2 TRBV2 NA CASSLGQVVGYTF TGTGCCAGCAGTCTGGGACAGGTTGTCGGCTACACCTTC
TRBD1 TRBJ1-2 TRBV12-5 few CASGLPPLGQGIRRTDGYTF TGTGCTAGTGGCTTACCTCCCTTGGGACAGGGGATACGACGCACTGATGGCTACACCTTC
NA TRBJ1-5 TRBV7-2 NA CASSPGSNQPQHF TGTGCCAGCAGCCCAGGGAGCAATCAGCCCCAGCATTTT
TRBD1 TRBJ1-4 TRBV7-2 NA CASSLAGTGLGRKEKLFF TGTGCCAGCAGCTTAGCCGGGACAGGTCTCGGTAGGAAGGAAAAACTGTTTTTT
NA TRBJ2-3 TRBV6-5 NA CASRGTGTGTDTQYF TGTGCCAGCCGCGGGACGGGGACTGGCACAGATACGCAGTATTTT
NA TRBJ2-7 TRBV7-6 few CASSSAGQSYEQYF TGTGCCAGCAGCTCCGCGGGACAGTCCTACGAGCAGTACTTC
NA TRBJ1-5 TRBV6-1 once CASSEARGARVRPNQPQHF TGTGCCAGCAGTGAAGCACGGGGGGCGAGAGTCAGGCCCAATCAGCCCCAGCATTTT
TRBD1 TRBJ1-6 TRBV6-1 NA CASSEAGGGSGRPLHF TGTGCCAGCAGTGAAGCAGGGGGCGGCAGCGGCCGGCCCCTCCACTTT
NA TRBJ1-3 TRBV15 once CATSSPSSGNTIYF TGTGCCACCAGCAGTCCTTCGTCCGGAAACACCATATATTTT
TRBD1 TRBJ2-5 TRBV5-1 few CASSYGQGKETQYF TGCGCCAGCAGCTACGGACAGGGGAAGGAGACCCAGTACTTC
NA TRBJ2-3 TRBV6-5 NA CASSYADTNTDTQYF TGTGCCAGCAGTTACGCCGACACCAACACAGATACGCAGTATTTT
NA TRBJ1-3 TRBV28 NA CASSRRAISGNTIYF TGTGCCAGCAGTCGAAGAGCTATCTCTGGAAACACCATATATTTT
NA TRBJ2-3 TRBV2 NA CASMRTDSTDTQYF TGTGCCAGCATGAGGACAGACAGCACAGATACGCAGTATTTT
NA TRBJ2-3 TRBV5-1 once CASSYGLHTDTQYF TGCGCCAGCAGCTATGGACTGCACACAGATACGCAGTATTTT
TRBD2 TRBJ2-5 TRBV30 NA CAWVGAGEETQYF TGTGCCTGGGTAGGGGCGGGAGAAGAGACCCAGTACTTC
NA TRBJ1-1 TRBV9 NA CASRDLRGAAFF TGTGCCAGCAGAGACCTAAGAGGTGCAGCTTTCTTT
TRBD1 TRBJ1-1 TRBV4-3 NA CASSPSTGTNTEAFF TGCGCCAGCAGCCCCTCGACAGGGACTAACACTGAAGCTTTCTTT
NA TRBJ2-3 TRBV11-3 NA CASSLRFERTDTQYF TGTGCCAGCAGCTTACGTTTCGAGCGGACAGATACGCAGTATTTT
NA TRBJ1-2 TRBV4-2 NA CASSQDPGNYGYTF TGTGCCAGCAGCCAAGATCCGGGGAACTATGGCTACACCTTC
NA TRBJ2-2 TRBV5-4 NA CASSLVLTGELFF TGTGCCAGCAGCTTGGTTCTCACCGGGGAGCTGTTTTTT
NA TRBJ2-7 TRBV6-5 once CASTPSGLTYEQYF TGTGCCAGCACCCCGAGTGGACTTACCTACGAGCAGTACTTC
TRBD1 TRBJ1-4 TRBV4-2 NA CASRRSGGTNEKLFF TGTGCCAGCAGACGATCAGGGGGAACTAATGAAAAACTGTTTTTT
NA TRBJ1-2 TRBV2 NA CASSEADSINYGYTF TGTGCCAGCAGTGAAGCGGACAGCATTAACTATGGCTACACCTTC
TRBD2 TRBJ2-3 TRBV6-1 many CASSEALAGGPDTQYF TGTGCCAGCAGTGAAGCGCTAGCGGGAGGGCCAGATACGCAGTATTTT
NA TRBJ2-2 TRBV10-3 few CAISDLEHTGELFF TGTGCCATCAGTGACTTGGAGCACACCGGGGAGCTGTTTTTT
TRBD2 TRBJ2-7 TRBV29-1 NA CSVGTSGDVYEQYF TGCAGCGTTGGGACTAGCGGGGATGTCTACGAGCAGTACTTC
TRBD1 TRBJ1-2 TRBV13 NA CASSLYRGPDYGYTF TGTGCCAGCAGCCTCTACAGGGGGCCGGACTATGGCTACACCTTC
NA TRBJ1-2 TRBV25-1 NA CASSVQGWSGYTF TGTGCCAGCAGTGTACAGGGATGGAGTGGCTACACCTTC